One sample yielded the 8 T cell receptor beta chains listed below, sequenced in a study of blood T cell repertoires in COVID-19. Sequenced by immunoSEQ multiplex PCR; TCRdb stores in-frame clones only, minus some. The sample contains 40,000 to 45,000 clones, roughly 71% of which appear only once. The sample comprised peripheral blood. The receptors originated from a man older than 75 with acute or convalescent COVID-19.

V usage is TRBV15 and J usage is TRBJ1-2; D call uncertain. Germline V gene sequence: CDR1 LNHNV, CDR2 YYDKDF (reference sequence). Between the trimmed V and J ends, which lost 2 bases and 4 bases, there was a span of 14 bases. This CDR3 is 15 amino acids long. The CDR3: CATSRPQRALYGYTF. CDR3 in DNA: TGTGCCACCAGCAGACCTCAGCGGGCTCTCTATGGCTACACCTTC.

The chain recombines TRBV6-1 with TRBJ2-1; the D gene is possibly TRBD1 (5 bases). The germline CDR1 and CDR2 sequences are MNHNS and SASEGT. V gave up 3 bases and J gave up 2 bases, with 8 bases separating them. The CDR3 length is 14 residues. The CDR3 DNA is TGTGCCAGCAGTGATTCAGGGCCCTACAATGAGCAGTTCTTC. Translated, it gives CASSDSGPYNEQFF.

The rearrangement links TRBV24-1 to TRBJ1-2, with 7 nucleotides matching TRBD1. The V segment lost 4 bases and the J segment 7 bases; nucleotides outside the gene matches: 8. The CDR3 contains 14 residues. Per the germline V gene, CDR1 is KGHDR and CDR2 is SFDVKD. DNA of the CDR3: TGTGCCACCAGTGACCACGACAGGGAGAGTGGCTACACCTTC. Protein sequence: CATSDHDRESGYTF.

This clone appeared a few times. The V gene is TRBV27, the J gene TRBJ2-3, with D perhaps TRBD2 (6 bases). The CDR3 loop spans 15 amino acids. Germline V gene sequence: CDR1 MNHEY, CDR2 SMNVEV (reference sequence). Between the trimmed V and J ends, which lost 4 bases and 1 base, there was a span of 12 bases. The CDR3 bases are TGTGCCAGCAGTTGGCGCGGGGATCGCACAGATACGCAGTATTTT. This translates into CASSWRGDRTDTQYF.

The chain has TRBV6-5 and TRBJ1-1; 9 bases are shared with TRBD1. J gave up 4 bases and V 5 bases, and 5 bases lay outside the gene matches. CDR1 and CDR2 from the germline V gene are MNHEY and SVGAGI. The CDR3 extends over 14 amino acids. This CDR3 reads CASSPRDRATEAFF. The CDR3 DNA is TGTGCCAGCAGTCCCCGGGACAGGGCCACTGAAGCTTTCTTT.

V usage is TRBV15 and J usage is TRBJ1-2; 7 bases agree with TRBD1. J was trimmed by 4 bases and V by 5 bases; bases with no gene match: 10. Germline V gene sequence: CDR1 LNHNV, CDR2 YYDKDF (reference sequence). This CDR3 comprises 15 residues. The DNA of the CDR3 is TGTGCCACCAGCGACCCCGGACAGGTTAGCTATGGCTACACCTTC. Its protein is CATSDPGQVSYGYTF.

This chain joins TRBV18 and TRBJ1-1; D not resolved. V was pared by 6 bases and J by 1 base, with 9 bases between. The germline V gene encodes CDR1 KGHSH and CDR2 LQKENI. CDR3 length equals 13 residues. The CDR3 nucleotides read TGTGCCAGCTCTCCCGGGGAGAACACTGAAGCTTTCTTT. This translates into CASSPGENTEAFF.

The chain uses TRBV5-8 and TRBJ1-4; D gene unclear. CDR3 length: 13 residues. The germline gives CDR1 SGHTS, CDR2 YDEGEE. V lost 0 bases and J lost 3, with 3 bases in between. The DNA of the CDR3 is TGTGCCAGCAGCTTGGGGCCTAATGAAAAACTGTTTTTT. Encoded protein: CASSLGPNEKLFF. Full variable domain (missing parts from reference TRBV5-8 and TRBJ1-4): EAGVTQSPTHLIKTRGQQATLRCSPISGHTSVYWYQQALGLGLQFLLWYDEGEERNRGNFPPRFSGRQFPNYSSELNVNALELEDSALYLCASSLGPNEKLFFGSGTQLSVL.